Sequencing of this T cell receptor (beta chain) was carried out in a study of a mutant IDH1 vaccine in newly diagnosed glioma. Whole-study context: Patients began vaccination 4-6 weeks after radiotherapy alone, or with temozolomide cycles. Treated individuals were around 60% male and about 38% female, averaging roughly 40 years of age.

Study conclusions and caveats: Vaccine-induced immune responses were detected in approximately 92% of patients.

The data were produced by immunoSEQ multiplex PCR, yet TCRdb's version contains in-frame clones alone and is incomplete. This table has just under 80,000 clones, 91% appearing once. Germline trimming cut 2 bases from V and 5 bases from J; bases unmatched to any gene: 6. Germline V lookup: CDR1 SGHRS, CDR2 YFSETQ. The CDR3 has 16 amino acids. Time point here: week 5, during vaccination. Alongside topical imiquimod, each dose of vaccine comprised 300 ug of mutant IDH1 20-mer peptide. As to this clone: Antigen unknown.

This chain links TRBV5-1 with TRBJ2-1, with 11 bases fitting TRBD2. This sample comprised PBMCs, obtained from a glioma patient whose treatment included an IDH1 peptide vaccine. This receptor was obtained from a woman between 45 and 65 years old with glioma. The CDR3 reads CASSFIKTSGNNEQFF. The CDR3 region has the DNA TGCGCCAGCAGCTTTATCAAGACTAGCGGGAACAATGAGCAGTTCTTC.